The entry below describes one T cell receptor (beta chain). Its target is not known. The record originates from a study of T cell responses to AZD1222 COVID-19 vaccine. Broader study findings: Clonal diversity may have been underestimated, and the donors were mostly white British, with more females than males.

The CDR3 extends over 15 amino acids. V lost 1 base, J lost 0 bases, and 8 bases lay in between. From germline, CDR1 is SGHAT and CDR2 FQNNGV. Combined were second doses at about 4 or about 12 weeks. Sequenced by immunoSEQ multiplex PCR; TCRdb stores in-frame clones only, minus some. The sample has approximately 110,000 clones, 88% seen once; the top ten hold approximately 6.5%. The receptor was isolated from an adult who received the AZD1222 COVID-19 vaccine. The sequencing used peripheral blood, collected 28 days after the second AZD1222 dose. This sequence joins TRBV11-2 and TRBJ2-3; D not certain. The CDR3 reads CASSLVDRSTDTQYF. In DNA, the CDR3 is TGTGCCAGCAGCTTAGTAGACCGTAGCACAGATACGCAGTATTTT.